Sequencing of this TCR beta chain was carried out in a study of T cell clonality in common variable immunodeficiency. Sequencing used immunoSEQ multiplex PCR; TCRdb keeps in-frame clones, though not all of them. The profile covers under 50,000 clones, none occurring a single time. This clone occurred many times. What it binds is unknown. Study conclusions and caveats: Fewer deletions and N-nucleotide insertions were reportedly seen in common variable immunodeficiency TCR beta sequences. Compared with healthy controls, CVID subjects showed increased TCRbeta clonality, mostly in about a third.

Both groups were predominantly of Caucasian heritage. This clonotype was obtained from a person aged 18 to 70 in good health. Specimen: peripheral blood mononuclear cells.

The CDR3 spells CASSTGTSGEYNEQFF. Partial CDR3 DNA: TGTGCCAGCAGCACCGGGACTAGCGGGGAGTACAATGAG. The rearrangement uses TRBV9 and TRBJ2-1, with 13 bases aligning to TRBD2. The sequence runs out 3 residues before the end of the CDR3; the remainder is reconstructed from the germline J gene. The ends lost 4 bases at V and 4 bases at J; junction bases unmatched: 5. CDR3 length equals 16 residues. In germline, CDR1 is SGDLS, CDR2 YYNGEE.